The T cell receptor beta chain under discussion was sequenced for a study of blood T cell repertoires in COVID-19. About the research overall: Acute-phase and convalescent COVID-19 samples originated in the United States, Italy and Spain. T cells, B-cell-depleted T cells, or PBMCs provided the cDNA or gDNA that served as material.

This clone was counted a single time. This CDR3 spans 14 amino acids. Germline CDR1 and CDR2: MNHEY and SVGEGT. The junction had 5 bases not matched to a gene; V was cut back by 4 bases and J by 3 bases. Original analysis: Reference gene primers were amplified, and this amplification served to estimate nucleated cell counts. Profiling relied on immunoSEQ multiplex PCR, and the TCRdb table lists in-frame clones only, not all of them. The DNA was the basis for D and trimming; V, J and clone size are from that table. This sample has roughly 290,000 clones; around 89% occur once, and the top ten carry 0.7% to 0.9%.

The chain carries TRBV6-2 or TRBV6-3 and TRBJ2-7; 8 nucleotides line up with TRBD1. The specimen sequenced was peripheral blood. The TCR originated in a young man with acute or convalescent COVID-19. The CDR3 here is CASSFGQGGYEQYF. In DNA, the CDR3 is TGTGCCAGCAGTTTCGGACAGGGCGGCTACGAGCAGTACTTC.